The 24 T cell receptor beta chains below come from one sample, sequenced in a study of CD8+ T cells in alopecia areata. Sequencing templates came from extracted RNA that was reverse transcribed into cDNA. Profiling relied on immunoSEQ multiplex PCR, and the TCRdb table lists in-frame clones only, not all of them. The sample contains around 290,000 clones, none of them singletons. It was with CD4, CD8alpha, NKG2D, NKG2ACE and other markers that pooled cutaneous lymph node cells were sorted. Sequencing input: CD4+ T cells sorted from a lymph node. The receptors were gathered from a C3H/HeJ mouse with alopecia areata. The mouse line has the MHC haplotype H2-k.

A few counts support this clone. These gene names are mouse names. Read sequence stops 3 residues before the CDR3 end, and the germline J gene provides the missing end. Different DNA sequences within this sample yield the same CDR3. The gene calls are TRBV1 and TRBJ1-6; possibly TRBD1 for D (5 bases). TRBJ1-6 is flagged as an ORF with uncertain function. With 0 bases removed from V and 4 bases from J, the gap between germline ends came to 7 bases. CDR3 length: 15 amino acids. Germline CDR1 is NSQYPW and CDR2 is LRSPGD (reference sequence). The CDR3 loop is CTCSADGTYNSPLYF. The DNA read from the CDR3 is TGCACCTGCAGTGCAGACGGGACTTATAATTCGCCC.

Points on this clone: Mouse gene names apply. The sequenced part of the CDR3 DNA is TGTGCCAGCAGCCACCACTGGGGGGATAACTATGCT. This translates into CASSHHWGDNYA. The whole CDR3 sequence is CASSHHWGDNYAEQFF. The rearrangement joins TRBV5 to TRBJ2-1, with 9 positions matching TRBD2. The sequenced fragment ends 4 residues before the CDR3 boundary, so the rest is inferred from the germline J gene. The CDR3 is 16 residues long. V lost 3 bases to trimming and J lost 0 bases; unmatched junction nucleotides: 3. The germline V gene encodes CDR1 LGHNA and CDR2 YNLKQL (reference sequence).

This clone was counted a few times. Gene labels here are mouse ones. The sequenced fragment ends 4 residues before the CDR3 boundary, so the rest is inferred from the germline J gene. This chain uses TRBV13-1 with TRBJ2-5; D possibly corresponds to TRBD2 (5 bases). Per the germline V gene, CDR1 is NSHNY and CDR2 is SYGAGN. The CDR3 has 14 amino acids. Trimming shortened V by 0 bases and J by 1 base, and 6 bases separated the two germline ends. The CDR3 DNA, read in part, is TGTGCCAGCAGTGATGCCTGGGACCAAGAC. Encoded protein: CASSDAWDQD. The CDR3 in full is CASSDAWDQDTQYF.

In the case of this clone: Germline and genes: mouse. The read falls 4 residues short of the CDR3 end, and the missing part is taken from the germline J gene. The rearrangement joins TRBV13-1 to TRBJ2-7; 11 bases map to TRBD2. This CDR3 region has 16 residues. After removal of 3 bases from V and 2 bases from J, the junction contained 7 bases not matched to a gene. Germline values: CDR1 NSHNY, CDR2 SYGAGN. The CDR3 is CASSGRTGGRPYEQYF. The sequenced part of the CDR3 DNA is TGTGCCAGCAGTGGCCGGACTGGGGGGAGACCCTAT.

This clone was detected only a few times. Gene labels here are mouse ones. Coverage ceases 4 residues before the CDR3 finishes, and the germline J gene fills in the end. The rearrangement links TRBV13-1 to TRBJ2-3; D ambiguous. Germline lookup yields CDR1 NSHNY and CDR2 SYGAGN. The CDR3 has 14 amino acids. V was cut by 0 bases and J by 2 bases, with 7 bases left in between. The CDR3 is CASSDAGFAETLYF. CDR3 bases read: TGTGCCAGCAGTGATGCAGGATTTGCAGAA.

This clone was recorded a few times. Here the gene names and germline are mouse. The read ends 4 residues shy of where the CDR3 ends; the end is completed using the germline J gene. The chain links TRBV14 to TRBJ2-3; 10 bases match TRBD2. Germline trimming cut 5 bases from V and 2 bases from J; bases unmatched to any gene: 8. The CDR3 totals 16 residues. In germline, CDR1 is SGHDT, CDR2 FRDEAV. The sequenced part of the CDR3 DNA is TGTGCCAGCAGCCCCGGGACTGGGGCTACTGCAGAA. This gives the protein CASSPGTGATAE. The whole CDR3 protein reads CASSPGTGATAETLYF.

Concerning this clone itself: Gene names and germline refer to mouse. The CDR3 end is not reached by the read, which stops 4 residues before it; the germline J gene fills it in. V gene TRBV13-1 combines with J gene TRBJ1-2, with 10 nucleotides matching TRBD1. With V trimmed by 0 bases and J by 4 bases, 3 bases remained unmatched. Per the germline V gene, CDR1 is NSHNY and CDR2 is SYGAGN. The CDR3 runs to 15 residues. The CDR3: CASSDARTGGSDYTF. CDR3 DNA, as far as it was read: TGTGCCAGCAGTGATGCAAGGACAGGGGGCTCC.

Only a few counts were recorded for this clone. The genes and germline here are from mouse. The CDR3 end is not reached by the read, which stops 4 residues before it; the germline J gene fills it in. V is TRBV13-3 and J is TRBJ2-7; tentatively, D is TRBD2 (7 bases). CDR3 length equals 12 residues. Germline-derived CDR1 and CDR2 are NNHDY and SYVADS. With 7 bases removed from V and 0 bases from J, the gap between germline ends came to 8 bases. CDR3 DNA (partial): TGTGCCAGCGGGGGGCGCTCCTAT. Translating it yields CASGGRSY. The whole CDR3 protein reads CASGGRSYEQYF.

This clone came up a few times. The gene names here belong to mouse. The sequenced fragment ends 4 residues before the CDR3 boundary, so the rest is inferred from the germline J gene. The rearrangement uses TRBV19 and TRBJ1-1; D is undetermined. This CDR3 is built from 13 residues. Germline V lookup: CDR1 FNHDT, CDR2 SITEND (reference sequence). Between the trimmed V and J ends, which lost 1 base and 3 bases, there was a span of 7 bases. CDR3 bases read: TGTGCCAGCAGTATATCGAGGGACACA. Translating it yields CASSISRDT. The whole CDR3 reads CASSISRDTEVFF.

On this clone itself: Gene names are mouse gene names. The read terminates 4 residues before the CDR3 end, so the remaining end is supplied by the germline J gene. The chain carries TRBV13-3 and TRBJ2-1; 9 bases fit TRBD2. V shed 0 bases, J shed 6 bases, and the junction held 7 bases outside the gene matches. This CDR3 region has 16 residues. In germline, CDR1 is NNHDY, CDR2 SYVADS. CDR3 bases read: TGTGCCAGCAGTGATGATGGTGGGGGGGCTGGTGCT. It is translated as CASSDDGGGAGA. The CDR3, in full, reads CASSDDGGGAGAEQFF.

Note on this clone: Any gene name here is a mouse gene name. Read sequence stops 4 residues before the CDR3 end, and the germline J gene provides the missing end. V gene TRBV13-2 combines with J gene TRBJ2-5; D gene uncertain. CDR1 NNHNN and CDR2 SYGAGS come from the germline V gene (reference sequence). Deletions cut 3 bases from V and 3 bases from J, with 5 bases between. The length of the CDR3 is 12 residues. The covered CDR3 bases are TGTGCCAGCGGTGCACAGCAAGAC. This sequence encodes CASGAQQD. The whole CDR3 protein reads CASGAQQDTQYF.

This clone was observed a handful of times. The gene symbols are mouse symbols. Sequencing ends 4 residues short of the CDR3 end; the germline J gene provides the rest. This chain links TRBV31 with TRBJ2-2; TRBD2 agrees at 9 bases. Germline V gene sequence: CDR1 GKSSPN, CDR2 SITVG. V shed 2 bases and J 1 base; nucleotides not matched to a gene: 5. This CDR3 contains 16 residues. Partial CDR3 DNA: TGTGCCTGGAGTTCTCGGGACTGGGTAAACACCGGG. This codes for CAWSSRDWVNTG. The entire CDR3 sequence reads CAWSSRDWVNTGQLYF.

This clone was seen a handful of times. Genes and germline are mouse. The read gets to within 4 residues of the CDR3 end, and the germline J gene fills in the rest. This chain joins TRBV13-1 and TRBJ2-1, with D tentatively TRBD2 (6 bases). The V end was cut by 0 bases, the J end by 5 bases, with 6 bases between. Germline assignment: CDR1 NSHNY and CDR2 SYGAGN. The CDR3 is made up of 13 amino acids. The CDR3 protein is CASSDGGDAEQFF. CDR3 DNA, as far as it was read: TGTGCCAGCAGTGATGGGGGGGATGCT.

Regarding this clone: All gene names here are mouse names. The sequenced fragment ends 4 residues before the CDR3 boundary, so the rest is inferred from the germline J gene. The chain is built from TRBV13-2 and TRBJ1-2; 10 bases fit TRBD1. Germline values: CDR1 NNHNN, CDR2 SYGAGS (reference sequence). This CDR3 has 15 amino acids. Unmatched junction bases numbered 6, after V lost 3 bases and J lost 4 bases. The CDR3 loop reads CASGAWDRGGSDYTF. CDR3 DNA (partial): TGTGCCAGCGGTGCCTGGGACAGGGGAGGCTCC.

A few counts support this clone. Gene names are the mouse ones. With the read ending 4 residues before the CDR3 end, the germline J gene is used to fill in that end. The V call is TRBV5, the J call TRBJ2-3, with D tentatively TRBD1 (6 bases). Germline CDR1 reads LGHNA; CDR2 reads YNLKQL (reference sequence). V was trimmed by 4 bases and J by 0 bases, leaving 14 bases between them. This CDR3 has 16 residues. This chain's CDR3 is CASSRPGHSSAETLYF. The sequenced part of the CDR3 DNA is TGTGCCAGCAGCCGGCCGGGACACTCTAGTGCAGAA.

A remark on this clone: Germline and genes: mouse. The read ends 4 residues early relative to the CDR3; the germline J gene fills the gap. The gene calls are TRBV17 and TRBJ2-7; 10 bases agree with TRBD2. CDR1 and CDR2 from the germline V gene are MNHDT and YYDKIL. Germline trimming cut 0 bases from V and 3 bases from J; bases unmatched to any gene: 5. The CDR3 contains 16 residues. The covered CDR3 bases are TGTGCTAGCAGTAGAGATAAGAACTGGGGGGGCTAT. Translated: CASSRDKNWGGY. Given in full, the CDR3 is CASSRDKNWGGYEQYF.

As regards this clone: Gene names denote mouse genes. The CDR3 goes on 4 residues after the read ends, and that part is filled in from the germline J gene. This sequence joins TRBV13-2 and TRBJ1-2; 7 bases map to TRBD1. The V gene's germline CDR1 is NNHNN and CDR2 SYGAGS (reference sequence). The V segment lost 4 bases and the J segment 0 bases; nucleotides outside the gene matches: 3. This CDR3 region has 14 residues. The sequenced part of the CDR3 DNA is TGTGCCAGCGGTAACAGGGGTCCAAACTCC. The encoded protein is CASGNRGPNS. The entire CDR3 reads CASGNRGPNSDYTF.

This clone occurred a few times. Gene names are mouse gene names. The read falls 4 residues short of the CDR3 end, and the missing part is taken from the germline J gene. Other DNA sequences of this sample code for an identical CDR3. V gene TRBV13-1 combines with J gene TRBJ2-5; a weak D match, TRBD2 (6 bases). V was shortened by 2 bases and J by 2 bases, with 6 bases between the two germline ends. Germline V CDR1 and CDR2: NSHNY, SYGAGN. This CDR3 comprises 13 residues. This CDR3 reads CASSEGGQDTQYF. The DNA read from the CDR3 is TGTGCCAGCAGTGAGGGGGGCCAAGAC.

Comment on this clone: Genes and germline come from the mouse. The DNA ends 4 residues before the CDR3 does, and the rest of the CDR3 is filled in from the germline J gene. The chain has TRBV13-3 and TRBJ2-2; 10 bases are a match to TRBD2. The CDR3 length is 15 residues. Germline CDR1 NNHDY, CDR2 SYVADS. The V segment lost 5 bases and the J segment 6 bases; nucleotides outside the gene matches: 7. CDR3: CASSAWGGRPGQLYF. The DNA read from the CDR3 is TGTGCCAGCAGCGCCTGGGGGGGCAGACCCGGG.

With respect to this clone: Gene names are the mouse ones. The sequenced fragment ends 4 residues before the CDR3 boundary, so the rest is inferred from the germline J gene. The same CDR3 also results from other DNA sequences found in this sample. V usage is TRBV19 and J usage is TRBJ2-7; the match to TRBD1 covers 10 bases. Germline V gives CDR1 FNHDT, CDR2 SITEND (reference sequence). This CDR3 contains 14 residues. Here the CDR3 reads CASSIRTGGYEQYF. The part of the CDR3 DNA that was read is TGTGCCAGCAGTATCCGGACAGGGGGATAT.

Only a few counts were recorded for this clone. The gene names here belong to mouse. The read terminates 4 residues before the CDR3 end, so the remaining end is supplied by the germline J gene. The chain recombines TRBV31 with TRBJ2-2, with TRBD1 matching over 8 bases. The CDR3 runs 15 residues. Looked up from germline, CDR1 is GKSSPN and CDR2 is SITVG. The V and J ends lost 3 bases and 4 bases, in that order; junction bases with no gene match: 7. CDR3 amino acids: CAWSGQGGSTGQLYF. The covered CDR3 bases are TGTGCCTGGAGCGGACAGGGCGGATCCACCGGG.

As regards this clone: Mouse gene names apply. The CDR3 end falls 4 residues outside the read, so it is completed with the germline J gene. The same CDR3 is also encoded by other DNA sequences in this sample. The chain combines TRBV13-1 with TRBJ2-3; D is ambiguous. CDR1 and CDR2 from the germline V gene are NSHNY and SYGAGN. CDR3 length: 15 amino acids. Trimming took 0 bases from V and 0 from J, leaving 8 bases between them. The sequenced CDR3 bases are TGTGCCAGCAGTGATGCTCCAGCTAGTGCAGAA. It translates to CASSDAPASAE. The entire CDR3 reads CASSDAPASAETLYF.

This clone has more than one count but fewer than ten. These gene names are mouse names. The read finishes 4 residues shy of the CDR3 end, and the germline J gene is used to complete it. The gene calls are TRBV13-1 and TRBJ2-5, with 8 bases matching TRBD1. Trimming at V came to 0 bases and at J to 2 bases, leaving 8 bases not matched to a gene. CDR1 is NSHNY and CDR2 is SYGAGN in the germline V gene. The CDR3 runs 17 residues. The part of the CDR3 DNA that was read is TGTGCCAGCAGTGATGCAAGGACAGGGAGGGGCCAAGAC. Translation: CASSDARTGRGQD. The CDR3 reads in full as CASSDARTGRGQDTQYF.

This clone was observed a handful of times. Mouse names are used for the genes. The CDR3 is cut off 4 residues early in the read; its end comes from the germline J gene. This chain connects TRBV19 to TRBJ2-7; the match to TRBD2 covers 11 bases. Losses at the gene ends were 4 bases for V and 0 bases for J; bases not matched to a gene: 9. The germline V gene has CDR1 FNHDT and CDR2 SITEND (reference sequence). The CDR3 sequence is 17 residues long. The part of the CDR3 DNA that was read is TGTGCCAGCAGTCTTAACCGGGACTGGGGGTTCTCCTAT. Translation: CASSLNRDWGFSY. The whole CDR3 sequence is CASSLNRDWGFSYEQYF.